A selection of T cell receptor beta chains follows, all from one sample in a study of cytomegalovirus exposure and HLA in healthy donors. Assay: immunoSEQ multiplex PCR; the TCRdb copy retains only in-frame clones and omits some. The sample has 130,000 to 150,000 clones; roughly four fifths are singletons. What was sequenced was PBMCs. All receptors derive from a man between 25 and 39 years old in good health and CMV-seropositive. The CDR3 runs from the conserved cysteine through the conserved F or W. The order of the fields is J gene, D gene, V gene, clone size, CDR3 protein, CDR3 DNA. The D gene is left open where the match is weak. Some rows mark clone size as missing; the rest say once, few, many or name a class of expanded clone.

J: TRBJ2-1; D: TRBD2; V: TRBV9; size: NA; CDR3: CASRAGGSNEQFF; DNA: TGTGCCAGCAGGGCGGGAGGGAGCAATGAGCAGTTCTTC
J: TRBJ1-1; D: TRBD1; V: TRBV29-1; size: few; CDR3: CSVGTGLINTEAFF; DNA: TGCAGCGTTGGGACAGGGCTTATCAACACTGAAGCTTTCTTT
J: TRBJ2-1; D: NA; V: TRBV7-2; size: NA; CDR3: CASSSRTDYGGEQFF; DNA: TGTGCCAGCAGCTCCAGGACGGACTACGGGGGTGAGCAGTTCTTC
J: TRBJ2-1; D: NA; V: TRBV6-5; size: NA; CDR3: CASSYRARTTNEQFF; DNA: TGTGCCAGCAGTTACAGGGCCCGGACTACGAATGAGCAGTTCTTC
J: TRBJ2-7; D: NA; V: TRBV7-8; size: NA; CDR3: CASSLAPGAMEQYF; DNA: TGTGCCAGCAGCTTAGCCCCAGGGGCGATGGAGCAGTACTTC
J: TRBJ2-3; D: TRBD2; V: TRBV5-1; size: few; CDR3: CASSYGTSGSFDTQYF; DNA: TGCGCCAGCAGCTACGGGACTAGCGGGAGTTTTGATACGCAGTATTTT
J: TRBJ2-3; D: NA; V: TRBV19; size: NA; CDR3: CASNGEWGTDTQYF; DNA: TGTGCCAGTAACGGAGAGTGGGGCACAGATACGCAGTATTTT
J: TRBJ1-2; D: TRBD1; V: TRBV5-4; size: NA; CDR3: CASSSPGQAGDLNGYTF; DNA: TGTGCCAGCAGCTCTCCCGGACAGGCTGGTGATCTTAATGGCTACACCTTC
J: TRBJ2-2; D: TRBD2; V: TRBV4-2; size: NA; CDR3: CASSQEVAGGPTGELFF; DNA: TGTGCCAGCAGCCAAGAAGTAGCGGGGGGCCCTACCGGGGAGCTGTTTTTT
J: TRBJ2-7; D: TRBD2; V: TRBV19; size: once; CDR3: CASKEGLAGGPYEQYF; DNA: TGTGCCAGTAAGGAGGGACTAGCGGGAGGACCCTACGAGCAGTACTTC
J: TRBJ2-7; D: NA; V: TRBV27; size: NA; CDR3: CASSLSGTRSWEQYF; DNA: TGTGCCAGCAGTTTATCCGGGACACGATCGTGGGAGCAGTACTTC
J: TRBJ1-5; D: NA; V: TRBV2; size: NA; CDR3: CASSLRQVNQPQHF; DNA: TGTGCCAGCAGTCTAAGACAGGTCAATCAGCCCCAGCATTTT
J: TRBJ1-1; D: NA; V: TRBV4-1; size: NA; CDR3: CASSRSNTGNLNTEAFF; DNA: TGCGCCAGCAGCCGATCCAATACAGGAAATTTGAACACTGAAGCTTTCTTT
J: TRBJ2-7; D: TRBD2; V: TRBV27; size: NA; CDR3: CAGSLRPGGLAGAYEQYF; DNA: TGTGCCGGCAGTTTAAGGCCCGGTGGACTAGCGGGAGCCTACGAGCAGTACTTC
J: TRBJ2-7; D: TRBD2; V: TRBV4-3; size: NA; CDR3: CASSRGASGGSYEQYF; DNA: TGCGCCAGCAGCCGGGGGGCTAGCGGGGGTTCCTACGAGCAGTACTTC
J: TRBJ1-2; D: NA; V: TRBV29-1; size: NA; CDR3: CSIIGEGYTF; DNA: TGCAGCATAATAGGGGAAGGCTACACCTTC
J: TRBJ2-7; D: NA; V: TRBV30; size: NA; CDR3: CAWSSSGREVYEQYF; DNA: TGTGCCTGGAGTTCAAGCGGAAGGGAAGTCTACGAGCAGTACTTC